This entry features one TCR beta chain sequence. Antigen unknown. Hyperthyroidism was newly diagnosed in patients aged 18 to 65 (duration under 2 months). The PBMCs were sourced from fresh peripheral blood (about 10 ml). This entry belongs to a study of T cells in Graves' hyperthyroidism and ophthalmopathy. Study-wide results and caveats: Stable hyperthyroidism and ophthalmopathy were separated using 13 V-J signatures. In blood, most of the thyroid clonotypes expanded above 0.001 were also present.

The investigators amplified TCR beta CDR3 regions from RNA transcripts. First-round RT-PCR of the TCR CDR3 relied on the HTBI primer set. Using its own MiXCR run on the multiplex PCR reads, TCRdb lists one record per CDR3 protein. The table includes under 300,000 distinct CDR3 sequences, approximately 26% detected once. This clonotype was sampled from a man aged 40-49 years with Graves' hyperthyroidism that later progressed to Graves' ophthalmopathy. What was sequenced was blood.

This CDR3 is CASRGGKMNTEAFF. The CDR3 nucleotides are TGTGCCAGCAGAGGGGGAAAAATGAACACTGAAGCTTTCTTT. The chain carries TRBV2 and TRBJ1-1; possibly TRBD1 for D (6 bases). CDR1 SNHLY and CDR2 FYNNEI come from the germline V gene. The CDR3 totals 14 residues. Trimming stripped 6 bases from V and 0 bases from J, with 11 bases between.